This passage covers 20 T cell receptor beta chains from one sample sequenced in a study of cytomegalovirus exposure and HLA in healthy donors. Using immunoSEQ multiplex PCR, the repertoire was profiled, and TCRdb retains in-frame clones only, with some absent. The repertoire holds about 84,000 clones, with about nine tenths as singletons. Sample: PBMCs. The receptors originated from a man in his thirties or forties in good health and CMV-seronegative.

This clone came up a few times. This chain joins TRBV7-6 and TRBJ1-5, with TRBD1 matching 8 bases. Trimming at V came to 5 bases and at J to 7 bases, leaving 10 bases not matched to a gene. This CDR3 spans 15 amino acids. From germline, CDR1 is SGHVS and CDR2 FNYEAQ. The CDR3 coding sequence is TGTGCCAGCAGCCTAGGTGGACAGGGACAACAGCCCCAGCATTTT. Protein product: CASSLGGQGQQPQHF.

The V gene is TRBV29-1, the J gene TRBJ2-7, with TRBD2 as a possible D gene (6 bases). CDR1 and CDR2 from the germline V gene are SQVTM and ANQGSEA. Trimming left V 3 bases short and J 2 bases short, with 11 bases between. CDR3 length equals 13 residues. The CDR3, as DNA: TGCAGCGTTGATGTGGGAGGCGCCTACGAGCAGTACTTC. Translation gives CSVDVGGAYEQYF.

CDR3 sequence: CASSITPTLYGYTF. The DNA of the CDR3 is TGTGCCAGTAGTATCACACCGACTCTCTATGGCTACACCTTC. The rearrangement joins TRBV19 to TRBJ1-2, with no clear D. The CDR3 runs 14 residues. The ends were cut back, 3 bases at V and 4 bases at J, with 12 bases in the middle. Looked up from germline, CDR1 is LNHDA and CDR2 is SQIVND (reference sequence).

The V and J genes are TRBV5-1 and TRBJ2-3, with 7 bases aligning to TRBD1. The CDR3 is made up of 14 amino acids. V trimming: 5 bases; J trimming: 5 bases; junction bases outside the gene matches: 8. Germline assignment: CDR1 SGHRS and CDR2 YFSETQ. CDR3 residues: CASRRQGYGDTQYF. In nucleotides, the CDR3 is TGCGCCAGCAGAAGACAGGGTTATGGAGATACGCAGTATTTT.

The rearrangement joins TRBV4-1 to TRBJ1-4, with D possibly matching TRBD1 (5 bases). Germline CDR1 reads MGHRA; CDR2 reads YSYEKL. This CDR3 is built from 18 residues. Trimming took off 5 bases at V and 4 bases at J, with 23 bases between the two ends. The CDR3 DNA sequence: TGCGCCAGCAGCTACCGGGGGGGAGCTATTATCAATAATGAAAAACTGTTTTTT. Its translation: CASSYRGGAIINNEKLFF.

The genes are TRBV15 and TRBJ2-3; D is possibly TRBD2 (6 bases). The germline V and J ends were trimmed by 1 base and 0 bases, with 11 bases remaining between them. Per the germline V gene, CDR1 is LNHNV and CDR2 is YYDKDF (reference sequence). This CDR3 comprises 16 residues. The CDR3: CATSRGAGTSTDTQYF. The DNA of the CDR3 is TGTGCCACCAGCAGAGGGGCGGGAACCAGCACAGATACGCAGTATTTT.

The chain uses TRBV7-8 and TRBJ1-1; TRBD1 matches 8 bases. V dropped 5 bases and J dropped 2; count of bases not matched to a gene: 4. The CDR3 sequence is 14 residues long. CDR1 is SGHVS, CDR2 FQNEAQ, per germline. CDR3 loop: CASSKDRGNTEAFF. The DNA of the CDR3 is TGTGCCAGCAGCAAAGACAGGGGTAACACTGAAGCTTTCTTT.

The chain couples TRBV6-1 to TRBJ2-5; a weak D match, TRBD1 (5 bases). Germline-derived CDR1 and CDR2 are MNHNS and SASEGT. This CDR3 contains 14 residues. V was pared by 4 bases and J by 1 base, with 10 bases between. CDR3 sequence: CASSGNRFQETQYF. In DNA, the CDR3 is TGTGCCAGCAGTGGAAACAGGTTCCAAGAGACCCAGTACTTC.

The V gene is TRBV5-4, the J gene TRBJ2-7; TRBD2 matches 10 bases. J was trimmed by 3 bases and V by 4 bases; bases with no gene match: 7. This CDR3 comprises 15 residues. CDR1 is SGHNT, CDR2 YYREEE, per germline (reference sequence). This chain's CDR3 is CASSAGLAANYEQYF. The CDR3 coding sequence is TGTGCCAGCAGCGCCGGACTAGCGGCTAACTACGAGCAGTACTTC.

The chain has TRBV18 and TRBJ2-5; 9 positions agree with TRBD1. Germline assignment: CDR1 KGHSH and CDR2 LQKENI. Losses at the gene ends were 4 bases for V and 5 bases for J; bases not matched to a gene: 5. CDR3 length equals 14 residues. In nucleotides, the CDR3 is TGTGCCAGCTCACACAGGGGGCGCCGGGAGACCCAGTACTTC. It specifies CASSHRGRRETQYF.

The chain carries TRBV25-1 and TRBJ2-2; tentative D call: TRBD1 (6 bases). CDR1 is MGHDK, CDR2 SYGVNS, per germline. The CDR3 loop spans 16 amino acids. The V and J ends lost 3 bases and 0 bases respectively, with 11 bases between them. CDR3 amino acids: CASSDSGDANTGELFF. Here the CDR3 DNA reads TGTGCCAGCAGTGACTCAGGGGACGCGAACACCGGGGAGCTGTTTTTT.

The V gene is TRBV2, the J gene TRBJ2-7; a weak D match, TRBD2 (7 bases). The CDR3 has 14 residues. The V gene lost 10 bases and the J gene lost 3 bases, with 19 bases spanning the gap. Germline V gene sequence: CDR1 SNHLY, CDR2 FYNNEI. DNA of the CDR3: TGTGCCACCCACGGCAGGGGAGGGTTCTACGAGCAGTACTTC. Translating gives CATHGRGGFYEQYF.

The chain is built from TRBV6-1 and TRBJ2-1; a possible D gene is TRBD2 (5 bases). Trimming took off 9 bases at V and 6 bases at J, with 15 bases between the two ends. The CDR3 length is 13 residues. Germline V gene sequence: CDR1 MNHNS, CDR2 SASEGT. CDR3 loop: CASIARVSNEQFF. In DNA, the CDR3 is TGTGCCAGTATAGCGCGGGTGTCCAATGAGCAGTTCTTC.

The chain couples TRBV15 to TRBJ1-2; 8 positions match TRBD1. Germline V gives CDR1 LNHNV, CDR2 YYDKDF (reference sequence). The CDR3 extends over 15 amino acids. The V and J ends lost 7 bases and 4 bases, in that order; junction bases with no gene match: 11. The CDR3 DNA sequence: TGTGCCACCAAGAATCTCCGGACAGGGACCTATGGCTACACCTTC. It yields the protein CATKNLRTGTYGYTF.

This chain joins TRBV27 and TRBJ2-1, with D perhaps matching TRBD2 (5 bases). Between the trimmed V and J ends, which lost 7 bases and 0 bases, there was a span of 10 bases. The CDR3 spans 14 residues. Germline values: CDR1 MNHEY, CDR2 SMNVEV (reference sequence). CDR3 sequence reads: CASNRGSSYNEQFF. The CDR3 bases are TGTGCCAGCAACCGTGGGAGCTCCTACAATGAGCAGTTCTTC.

The J gene is TRBJ1-1, the V gene TRBV7-9, with 10 bases matching TRBD1. The CDR3 sequence is 17 residues long. CDR1 and CDR2 from the germline V gene are SEHNR and FQNEAQ (reference sequence). The V gene end was trimmed by 2 bases and the J gene end by 5 bases; junction bases not matched to a gene: 11. The CDR3 DNA reads TGTGCCAGCAGCTTAACCCCCGGGACAGGGGAGGGGACTGAAGCTTTCTTT. Its translation: CASSLTPGTGEGTEAFF.

The V call is TRBV7-2, the J call TRBJ1-3; tentative D call: TRBD1 (6 bases). This CDR3 has 15 amino acids. CDR1 SGHTA and CDR2 FQGNSA come from the germline V gene. V was cut by 5 bases and J by 3 bases, with 14 bases left in between. CDR3 in amino acids: CASSPTGSGGNTIYF. DNA for the CDR3: TGTGCCAGCAGCCCCACAGGGTCAGGTGGAAACACCATATATTTT.

This clone was counted between two and nine times. V and J are TRBV18 and TRBJ1-2, with a tentative D call TRBD1 (6 bases). The CDR3 runs to 14 residues. V gave up 4 bases and J gave up 7 bases, with 16 bases separating them. From germline, CDR1 is KGHSH and CDR2 LQKENI. Written as DNA, the CDR3 is TGTGCCAGCTCACTGGACAGCCCTGTCCTTGGCTACACCTTC. This sequence encodes CASSLDSPVLGYTF. The variable domain in full, with the rest retrieved from reference TRBV18 and TRBJ1-2, is NAGVMQNPRHLVRRRGQEARLRCSPMKGHSHVYWYRQLPEEGLKFMVYLQKENIIDESGMPKERFSAEFPKEGPSILRIQQVVRGDSAAYFCASSLDSPVLGYTFGSGTRLTVV.

The rearrangement uses TRBV29-1 and TRBJ2-5; 8 bases line up with TRBD2. Unmatched junction bases numbered 6, after V lost 2 bases and J lost 4 bases. The CDR3 has 14 residues. Germline V gene lookup returns CDR1 SQVTM and CDR2 ANQGSEA. CDR3 sequence (DNA): TGCAGCGTTGAAATCAGCGGGGGTGGAGAGACCCAGTACTTC. Residues: CSVEISGGGETQYF.

The CDR3 loop is CASSQVSDRGIAGYTF. The CDR3, as DNA: TGTGCCAGCTCACAAGTCTCGGACAGGGGTATTGCCGGCTACACCTTC. This chain uses TRBV18 with TRBJ1-2, with 9 bases identical to TRBD1. Unmatched junction bases numbered 14, after V lost 4 bases and J lost 8 bases. CDR3 length equals 16 residues. Per the germline V gene, CDR1 is KGHSH and CDR2 is LQKENI.